Reported below is one TCR beta chain. Its specificity is not known. Measured with immunoSEQ multiplex PCR; TCRdb has only the in-frame clones, and not every one. Of tens of thousands of clones listed, 65% to 90% are singletons. Trimming shortened V by 4 bases and J by 6 bases, and 10 bases separated the two germline ends. Looked up from germline, CDR1 is MRHNA and CDR2 is SNTAGT. There are 13 residues in the CDR3. This record belongs to a study of OX40 agonist ivuxolimab in advanced cancers. Study-level background: Patients with hepatocellular carcinoma, melanoma, renal cell or head and neck cancer made up the dose-escalation patients. Study-level points and caveats: No determination was made of the antigen specificity of the expanded peripheral T cells.

J is TRBJ1-5 and V is TRBV6-4; no clear D. The source of this sequence is an adult with an advanced solid tumor such as melanoma, head and neck, liver or kidney cancer. The source was CD4+ or CD8+ T cells sorted from blood, collected in a trial of the OX40 agonist ivuxolimab. This CDR3 reads CASSGRIGQPQHF. CDR3 sequence (DNA): TGTGCCAGCAGTGGGAGGATTGGTCAGCCCCAGCATTTT.